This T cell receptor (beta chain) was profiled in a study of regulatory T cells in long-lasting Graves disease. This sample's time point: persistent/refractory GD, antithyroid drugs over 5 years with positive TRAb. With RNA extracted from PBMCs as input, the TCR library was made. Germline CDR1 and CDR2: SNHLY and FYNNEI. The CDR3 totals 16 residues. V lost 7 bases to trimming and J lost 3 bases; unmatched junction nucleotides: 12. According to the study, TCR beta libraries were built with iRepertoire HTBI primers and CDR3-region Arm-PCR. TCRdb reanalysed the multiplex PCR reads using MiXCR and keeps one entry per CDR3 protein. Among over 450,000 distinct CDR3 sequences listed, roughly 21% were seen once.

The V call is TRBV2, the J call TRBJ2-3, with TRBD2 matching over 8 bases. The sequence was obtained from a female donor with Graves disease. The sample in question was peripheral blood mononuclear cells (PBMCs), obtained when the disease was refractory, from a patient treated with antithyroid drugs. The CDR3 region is CASTGTAGGWTDTQYF. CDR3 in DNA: TGTGCCAGCACCGGGACTGCGGGGGGTTGGACAGATACGCAGTATTTT.